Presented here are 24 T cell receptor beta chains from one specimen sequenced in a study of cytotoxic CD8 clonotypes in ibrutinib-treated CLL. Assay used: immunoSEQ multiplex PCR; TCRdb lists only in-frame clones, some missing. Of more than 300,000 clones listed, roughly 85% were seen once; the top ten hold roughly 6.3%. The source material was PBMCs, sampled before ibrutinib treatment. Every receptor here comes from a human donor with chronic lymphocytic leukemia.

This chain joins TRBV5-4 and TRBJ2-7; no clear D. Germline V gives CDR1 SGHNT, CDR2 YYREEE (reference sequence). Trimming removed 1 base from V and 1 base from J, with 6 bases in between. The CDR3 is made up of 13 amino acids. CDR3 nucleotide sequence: TGTGCCAGCAGCTTGCGTAATTCCTACGAGCAGTACTTC. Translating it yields CASSLRNSYEQYF. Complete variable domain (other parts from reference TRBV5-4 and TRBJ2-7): ETGVTQSPTHLIKTRGQQVTLRCSSQSGHNTVSWYQQALGQGPQFIFQYYREEENGRGNFPPRFSGLQFPNYSSELNVNALELDDSALYLCASSLRNSYEQYFGPGTRLTVT.

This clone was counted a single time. The CDR3 sequence: CASSQLKGAGTEAFF. As DNA, the CDR3 is TGTGCCAGCAGCCAACTTAAAGGGGCCGGCACTGAAGCTTTCTTT. The V gene is TRBV14, the J gene TRBJ1-1; a possible D gene is TRBD1 (5 bases). V was clipped by 2 bases and J by 4 bases, with 14 bases between them. The CDR3 consists of 15 residues. Germline CDR1 is SGHDN and CDR2 is FVKESK.

For the CDR3, the DNA is TGTGCCAGCAGCTTAACTAGGACAGGGAGGAGCAATGAGCAGTTCTTC. Translating it yields CASSLTRTGRSNEQFF. The rearrangement uses TRBV7-3 and TRBJ2-1; TRBD1 matches at 8 bases. The germline CDR1 and CDR2 sequences are SGHTA and FQGTGA. The CDR3 is 16 amino acids. After removal of 0 bases from V and 6 bases from J, the junction contained 7 bases not matched to a gene.

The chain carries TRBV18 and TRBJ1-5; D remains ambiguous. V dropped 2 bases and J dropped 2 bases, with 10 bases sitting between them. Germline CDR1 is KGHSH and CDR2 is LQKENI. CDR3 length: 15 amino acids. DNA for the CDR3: TGTGCCAGCTCACCAAACACCGGCGGCAATCAGCCCCAGCATTTT. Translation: CASSPNTGGNQPQHF. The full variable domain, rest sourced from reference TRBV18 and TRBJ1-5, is NAGVMQNPRHLVRRRGQEARLRCSPMKGHSHVYWYRQLPEEGLKFMVYLQKENIIDESGMPKERFSAEFPKEGPSILRIQQVVRGDSAAYFCASSPNTGGNQPQHFGDGTRLSIL.

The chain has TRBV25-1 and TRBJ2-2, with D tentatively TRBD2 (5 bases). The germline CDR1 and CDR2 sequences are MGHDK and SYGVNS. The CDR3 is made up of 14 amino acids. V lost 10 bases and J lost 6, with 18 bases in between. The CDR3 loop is CATTGIGGPGELFF. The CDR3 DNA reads TGTGCCACCACCGGGATAGGAGGTCCCGGGGAGCTGTTTTTT.

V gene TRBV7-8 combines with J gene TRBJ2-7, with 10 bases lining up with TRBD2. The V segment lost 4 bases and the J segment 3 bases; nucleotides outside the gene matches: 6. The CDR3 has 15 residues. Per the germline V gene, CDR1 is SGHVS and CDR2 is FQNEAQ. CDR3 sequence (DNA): TGTGCCAGCAGCTCTTTAGCGGGAGGTGGCTACGAGCAGTACTTC. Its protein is CASSSLAGGGYEQYF.

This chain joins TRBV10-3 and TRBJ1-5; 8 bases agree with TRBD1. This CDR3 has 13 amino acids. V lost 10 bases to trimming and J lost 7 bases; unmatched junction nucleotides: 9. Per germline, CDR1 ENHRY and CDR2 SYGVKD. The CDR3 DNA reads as TGTGCCACAACAGGGGGAGTTCGGCAGCCCCAGCATTTT. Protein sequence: CATTGGVRQPQHF.

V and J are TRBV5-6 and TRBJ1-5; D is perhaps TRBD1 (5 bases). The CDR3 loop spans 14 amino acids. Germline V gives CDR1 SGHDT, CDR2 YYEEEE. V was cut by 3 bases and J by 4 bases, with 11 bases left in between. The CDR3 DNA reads TGTGCCAGCAGCTGGGGGGATCATAATCAGCCCCAGCATTTT. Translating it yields CASSWGDHNQPQHF.

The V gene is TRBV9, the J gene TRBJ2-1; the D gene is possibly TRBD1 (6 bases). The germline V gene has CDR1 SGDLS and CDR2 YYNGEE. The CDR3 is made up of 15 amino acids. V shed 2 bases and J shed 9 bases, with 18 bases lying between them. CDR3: CASSVRDNLLSEQFF. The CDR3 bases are TGTGCCAGCAGCGTCCGGGACAATCTACTTTCTGAGCAGTTCTTC.

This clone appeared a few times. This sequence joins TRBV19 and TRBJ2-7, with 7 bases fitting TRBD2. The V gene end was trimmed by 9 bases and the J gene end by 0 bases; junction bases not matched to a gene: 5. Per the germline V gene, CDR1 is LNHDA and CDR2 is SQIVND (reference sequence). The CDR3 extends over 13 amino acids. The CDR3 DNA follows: TGTGCCAGCGGTCTAGCGGACTCCTACGAGCAGTACTTC. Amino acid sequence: CASGLADSYEQYF.

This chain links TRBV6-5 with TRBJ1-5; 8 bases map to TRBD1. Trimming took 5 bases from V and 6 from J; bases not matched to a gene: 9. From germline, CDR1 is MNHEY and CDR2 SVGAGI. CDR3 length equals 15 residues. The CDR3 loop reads CASSVQGEGRQPQHF. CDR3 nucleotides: TGTGCCAGCAGTGTACAGGGGGAAGGGCGTCAGCCCCAGCATTTT.

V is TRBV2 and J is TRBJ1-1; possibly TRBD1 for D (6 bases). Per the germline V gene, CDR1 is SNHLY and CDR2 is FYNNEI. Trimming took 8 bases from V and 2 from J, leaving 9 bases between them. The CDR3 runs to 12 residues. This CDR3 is CASLGGNTEAFF. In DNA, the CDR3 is TGTGCCAGCCTAGGGGGTAACACTGAAGCTTTCTTT.

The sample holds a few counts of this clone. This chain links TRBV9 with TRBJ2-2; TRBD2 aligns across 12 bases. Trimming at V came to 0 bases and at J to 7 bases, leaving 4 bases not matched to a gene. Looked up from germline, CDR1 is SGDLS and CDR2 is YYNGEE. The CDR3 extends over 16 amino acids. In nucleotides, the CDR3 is TGTGCCAGCAGCGTAGGACTAGCGGGAGTGTTCGGGGAGCTGTTTTTT. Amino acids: CASSVGLAGVFGELFF.

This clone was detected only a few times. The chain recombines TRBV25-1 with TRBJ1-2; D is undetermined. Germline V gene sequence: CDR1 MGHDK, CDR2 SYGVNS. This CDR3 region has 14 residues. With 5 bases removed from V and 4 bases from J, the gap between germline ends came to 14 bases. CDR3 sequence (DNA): TGTGCCAGCAGTCCTGGCGGGGTCGGCTATGGCTACACCTTC. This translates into CASSPGGVGYGYTF.

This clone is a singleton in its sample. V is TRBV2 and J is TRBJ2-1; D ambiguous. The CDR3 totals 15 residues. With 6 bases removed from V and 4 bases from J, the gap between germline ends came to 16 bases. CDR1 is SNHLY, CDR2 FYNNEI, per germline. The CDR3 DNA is TGTGCCAGCAGGATGGGCGGCCAGACTTACAATGAGCAGTTCTTC. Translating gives CASRMGGQTYNEQFF. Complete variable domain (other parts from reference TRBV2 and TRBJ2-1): EPEVTQTPSHQVTQMGQEVILRCVPISNHLYFYWYRQILGQKVEFLVSFYNNEISEKSEIFDDQFSVERPDGSNFTLKIRSTKLEDSAMYFCASRMGGQTYNEQFFGPGTRLTVL.

The CDR3 bases are TGTGCCAGCAGTTATTCCGGACAGGGGAGTGAGGCTTTCTTT. Translation: CASSYSGQGSEAFF. The rearrangement uses TRBV6-6 and TRBJ1-1; TRBD1 agrees at 9 bases. V gave up 3 bases and J gave up 11 bases; unmatched junction bases: 10. This CDR3 has 14 residues. Looked up from germline, CDR1 is MNHNY and CDR2 is SVGAGI (reference sequence).

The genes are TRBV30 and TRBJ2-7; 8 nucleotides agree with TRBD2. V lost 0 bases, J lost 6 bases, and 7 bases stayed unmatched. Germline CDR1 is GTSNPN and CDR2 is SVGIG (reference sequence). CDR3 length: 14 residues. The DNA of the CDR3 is TGTGCCTGGAGTGTACGGGGGGGGCTGGGCGAGCAGTACTTC. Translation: CAWSVRGGLGEQYF.

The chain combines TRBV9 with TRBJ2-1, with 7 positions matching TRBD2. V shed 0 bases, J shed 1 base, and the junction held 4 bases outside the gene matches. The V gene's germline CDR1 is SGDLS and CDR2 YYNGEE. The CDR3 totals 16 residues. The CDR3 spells CASSVGPGGSYNEQFF. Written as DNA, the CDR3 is TGTGCCAGCAGCGTAGGGCCGGGGGGTTCCTACAATGAGCAGTTCTTC.

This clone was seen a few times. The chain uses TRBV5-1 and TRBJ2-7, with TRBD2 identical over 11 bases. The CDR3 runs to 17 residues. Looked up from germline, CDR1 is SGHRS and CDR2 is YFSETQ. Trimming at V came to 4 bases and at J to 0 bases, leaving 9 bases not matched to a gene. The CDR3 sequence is CASSHHRTSGLSYEQYF. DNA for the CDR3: TGCGCCAGCAGCCACCATCGGACTAGCGGGCTCTCCTACGAGCAGTACTTC.

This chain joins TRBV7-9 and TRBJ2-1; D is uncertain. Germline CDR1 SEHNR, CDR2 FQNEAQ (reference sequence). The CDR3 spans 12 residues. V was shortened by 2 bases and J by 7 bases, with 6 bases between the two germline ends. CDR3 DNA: TGTGCCAGCAGCTTATGGGGAAATGAGCAGTTCTTC. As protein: CASSLWGNEQFF.

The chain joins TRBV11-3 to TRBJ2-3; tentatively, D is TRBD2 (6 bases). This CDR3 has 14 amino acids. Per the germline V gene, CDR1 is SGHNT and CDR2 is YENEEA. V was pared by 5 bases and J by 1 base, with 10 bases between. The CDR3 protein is CASSQGTGTDTQYF. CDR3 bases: TGTGCCAGCAGCCAAGGGACTGGCACAGATACGCAGTATTTT.

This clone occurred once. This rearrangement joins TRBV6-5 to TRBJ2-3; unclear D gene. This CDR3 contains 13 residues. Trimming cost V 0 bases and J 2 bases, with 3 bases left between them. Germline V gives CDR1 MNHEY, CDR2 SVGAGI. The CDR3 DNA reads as TGTGCCAGCAGTTACTCCCTCACAGATACGCAGTATTTT. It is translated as CASSYSLTDTQYF.

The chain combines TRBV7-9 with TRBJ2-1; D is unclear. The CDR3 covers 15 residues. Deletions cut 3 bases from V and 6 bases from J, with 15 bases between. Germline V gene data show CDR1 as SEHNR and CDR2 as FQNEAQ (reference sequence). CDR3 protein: CASSLILADANEQFF. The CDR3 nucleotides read TGTGCCAGCAGCTTGATTCTTGCGGATGCCAATGAGCAGTTCTTC.

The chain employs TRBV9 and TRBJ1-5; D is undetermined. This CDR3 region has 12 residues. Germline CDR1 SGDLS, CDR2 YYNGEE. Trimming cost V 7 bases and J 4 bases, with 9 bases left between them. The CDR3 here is CASGPLNQPQHF. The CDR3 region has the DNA TGTGCCAGCGGACCCCTAAATCAGCCCCAGCATTTT.